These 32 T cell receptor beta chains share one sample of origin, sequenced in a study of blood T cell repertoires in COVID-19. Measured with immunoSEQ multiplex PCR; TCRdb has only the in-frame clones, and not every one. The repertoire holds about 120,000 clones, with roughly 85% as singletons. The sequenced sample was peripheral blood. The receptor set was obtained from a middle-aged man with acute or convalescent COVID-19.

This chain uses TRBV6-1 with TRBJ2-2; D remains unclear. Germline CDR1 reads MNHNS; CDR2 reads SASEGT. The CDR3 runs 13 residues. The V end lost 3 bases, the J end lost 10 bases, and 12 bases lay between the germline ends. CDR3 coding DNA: TGTGCCAGCAGTGACCAGGTACACAAGGAGCTGTTTTTT. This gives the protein CASSDQVHKELFF.

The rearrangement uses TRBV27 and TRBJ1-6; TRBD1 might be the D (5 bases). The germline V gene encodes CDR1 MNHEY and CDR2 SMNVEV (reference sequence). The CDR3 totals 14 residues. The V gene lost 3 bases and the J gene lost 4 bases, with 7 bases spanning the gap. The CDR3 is CASSLDTYNSPLHF. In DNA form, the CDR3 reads TGTGCCAGCAGTTTGGACACGTATAATTCACCCCTCCACTTT.

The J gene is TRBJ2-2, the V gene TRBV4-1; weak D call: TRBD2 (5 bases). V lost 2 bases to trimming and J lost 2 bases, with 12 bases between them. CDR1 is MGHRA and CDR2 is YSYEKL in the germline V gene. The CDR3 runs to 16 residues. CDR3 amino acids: CASSQRGGGNTGELFF. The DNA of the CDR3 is TGCGCCAGCAGCCAAAGAGGAGGAGGAAACACCGGGGAGCTGTTTTTT.

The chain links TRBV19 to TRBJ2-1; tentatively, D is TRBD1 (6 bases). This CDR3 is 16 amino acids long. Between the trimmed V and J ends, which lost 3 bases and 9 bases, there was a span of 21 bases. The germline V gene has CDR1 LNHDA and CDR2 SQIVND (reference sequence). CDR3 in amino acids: CASSILTSRGIGEQFF. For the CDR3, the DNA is TGTGCCAGTAGTATTTTGACCTCAAGGGGGATCGGTGAGCAGTTCTTC.

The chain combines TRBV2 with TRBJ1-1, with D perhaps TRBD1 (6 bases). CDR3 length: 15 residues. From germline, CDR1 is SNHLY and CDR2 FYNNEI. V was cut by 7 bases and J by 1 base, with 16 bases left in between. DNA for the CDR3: TGTGCCAGCATGATTTTCAGACAGGAGAACACTGAAGCTTTCTTT. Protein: CASMIFRQENTEAFF.

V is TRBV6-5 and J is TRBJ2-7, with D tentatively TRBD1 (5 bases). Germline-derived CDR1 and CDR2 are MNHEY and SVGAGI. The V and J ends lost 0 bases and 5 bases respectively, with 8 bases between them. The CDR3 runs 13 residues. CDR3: CASSYSRTNEQYF. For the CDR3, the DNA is TGTGCCAGCAGTTACTCGAGGACAAACGAGCAGTACTTC.

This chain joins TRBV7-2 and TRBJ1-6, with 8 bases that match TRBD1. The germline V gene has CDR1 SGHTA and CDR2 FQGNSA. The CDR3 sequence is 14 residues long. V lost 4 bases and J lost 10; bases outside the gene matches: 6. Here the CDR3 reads CASSSGQGGSPLHF. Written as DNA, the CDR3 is TGTGCCAGCAGCTCCGGACAGGGAGGCTCACCCCTCCACTTT.

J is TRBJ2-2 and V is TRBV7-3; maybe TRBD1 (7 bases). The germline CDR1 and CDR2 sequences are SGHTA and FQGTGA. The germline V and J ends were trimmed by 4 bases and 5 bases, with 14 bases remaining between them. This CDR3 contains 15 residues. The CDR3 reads CASSSRQGGTGELFF. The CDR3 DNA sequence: TGTGCCAGCAGCTCCCGACAGGGAGGTACCGGGGAGCTGTTTTTT.

The CDR3 region has the DNA TGTGCCAGCAGTCTCTCAGGCGGGGAACTATATAGAGCTTTCTTT. Its protein is CASSLSGGELYRAFF. This chain links TRBV6-2 or TRBV6-3 with TRBJ1-1; D unclear. The CDR3 runs 15 residues. The germline CDR1 and CDR2 sequences are MNHEY and SVGEGT. Deletions cut 5 bases from V and 10 bases from J, with 23 bases between.

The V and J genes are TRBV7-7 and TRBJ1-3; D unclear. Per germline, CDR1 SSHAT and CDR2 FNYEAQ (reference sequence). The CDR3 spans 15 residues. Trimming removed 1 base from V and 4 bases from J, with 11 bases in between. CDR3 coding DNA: TGTGCCAGCAGCTTAGGTCGGGGTTCGGGAAACACCATATATTTT. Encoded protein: CASSLGRGSGNTIYF.

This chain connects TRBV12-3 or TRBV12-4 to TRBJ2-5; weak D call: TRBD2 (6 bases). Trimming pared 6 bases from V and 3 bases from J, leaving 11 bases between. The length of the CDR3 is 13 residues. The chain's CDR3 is CASSPGLEETQYF. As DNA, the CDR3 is TGTGCCAGCAGCCCGGGACTCGAAGAGACCCAGTACTTC.

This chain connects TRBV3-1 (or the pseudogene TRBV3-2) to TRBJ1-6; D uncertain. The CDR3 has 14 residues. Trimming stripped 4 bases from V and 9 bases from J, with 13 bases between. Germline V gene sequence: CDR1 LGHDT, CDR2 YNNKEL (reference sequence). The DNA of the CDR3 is TGTGCCAGCAGCCCTGGACTGGGCTCTTCACCCCTCCACTTT. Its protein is CASSPGLGSSPLHF.

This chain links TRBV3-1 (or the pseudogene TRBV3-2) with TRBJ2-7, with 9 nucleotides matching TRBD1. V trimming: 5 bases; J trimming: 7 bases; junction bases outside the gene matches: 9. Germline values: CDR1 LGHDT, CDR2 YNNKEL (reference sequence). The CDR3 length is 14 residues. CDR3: CASSTNRGRREQYF. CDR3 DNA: TGTGCCAGCAGCACAAACAGGGGGCGCAGAGAGCAGTACTTC.

CDR3 amino acids: CASSRGSSGNTIYF. CDR3 coding DNA: TGTGCCAGCAGTCGGGGGAGCTCTGGAAACACCATATATTTT. This chain connects TRBV6-2 or TRBV6-3 to TRBJ1-3; tentative D call: TRBD1 (5 bases). The CDR3 runs 14 residues. Germline V lookup: CDR1 MNHEY, CDR2 SVGEGT. V lost 5 bases and J lost 0, with 8 bases in between.

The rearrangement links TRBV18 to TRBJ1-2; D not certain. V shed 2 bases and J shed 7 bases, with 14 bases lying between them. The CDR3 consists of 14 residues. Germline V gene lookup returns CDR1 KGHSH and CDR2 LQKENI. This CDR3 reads CASSPSGSLRGYTF. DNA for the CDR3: TGTGCCAGCTCACCATCCGGGAGCCTTCGTGGCTACACCTTC.

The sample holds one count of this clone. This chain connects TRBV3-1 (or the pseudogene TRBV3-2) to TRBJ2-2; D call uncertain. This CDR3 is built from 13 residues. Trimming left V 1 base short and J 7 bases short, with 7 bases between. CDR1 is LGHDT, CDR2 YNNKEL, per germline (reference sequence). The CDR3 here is CASSQAVGGELFF. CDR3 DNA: TGTGCCAGCAGCCAAGCGGTTGGCGGGGAGCTGTTTTTT.

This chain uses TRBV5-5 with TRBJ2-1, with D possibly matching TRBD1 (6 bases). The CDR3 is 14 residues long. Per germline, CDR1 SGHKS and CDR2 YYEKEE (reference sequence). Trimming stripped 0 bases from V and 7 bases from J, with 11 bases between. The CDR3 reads CASSLVRGQNEQFF. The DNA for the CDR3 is TGTGCCAGCAGCTTGGTCAGGGGTCAAAATGAGCAGTTCTTC.

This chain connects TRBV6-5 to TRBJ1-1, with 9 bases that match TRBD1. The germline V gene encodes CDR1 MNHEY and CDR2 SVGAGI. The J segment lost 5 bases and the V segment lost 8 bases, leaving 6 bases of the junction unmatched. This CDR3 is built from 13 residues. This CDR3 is CASAGQGGTEAFF. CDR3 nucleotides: TGTGCCAGCGCGGGACAGGGAGGGACTGAAGCTTTCTTT.

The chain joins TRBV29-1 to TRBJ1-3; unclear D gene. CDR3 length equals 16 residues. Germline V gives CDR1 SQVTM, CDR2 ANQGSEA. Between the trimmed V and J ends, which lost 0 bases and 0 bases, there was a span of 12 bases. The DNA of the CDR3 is TGCAGCGTTGAAGATCCATTCAAACTCTCTGGAAACACCATATATTTT. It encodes CSVEDPFKLSGNTIYF.

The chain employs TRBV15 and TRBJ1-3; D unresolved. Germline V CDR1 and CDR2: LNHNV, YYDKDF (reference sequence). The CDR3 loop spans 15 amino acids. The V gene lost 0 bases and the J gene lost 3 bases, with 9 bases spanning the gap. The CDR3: CATSRDLGSGNTIYF. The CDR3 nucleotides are TGTGCCACCAGCAGAGATCTGGGCAGTGGAAACACCATATATTTT.

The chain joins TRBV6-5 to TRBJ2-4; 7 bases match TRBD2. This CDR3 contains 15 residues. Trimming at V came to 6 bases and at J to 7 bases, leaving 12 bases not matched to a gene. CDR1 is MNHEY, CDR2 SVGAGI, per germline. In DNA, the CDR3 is TGTGCCAGCAGCAGAGGACGGGAGGTGGGTAACATTCAGTACTTC. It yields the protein CASSRGREVGNIQYF.

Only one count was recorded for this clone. The CDR3 nucleotides are TGTGCCAGCAGCTCCCTTGGGGGGGGCAATTCACCCCTCCACTTT. Translated, it gives CASSSLGGGNSPLHF. V is TRBV7-3 and J is TRBJ1-6; a weak D match, TRBD1 (6 bases). The CDR3 runs to 15 residues. Germline lookup yields CDR1 SGHTA and CDR2 FQGTGA. V lost 4 bases and J 7 bases, leaving 14 bases between the germline ends. The full variable domain, completed using reference TRBV7-3 and TRBJ1-6, is GAGVSQTPSNKVTEKGKYVELRCDPISGHTALYWYRQSLGQGPEFLIYFQGTGAADDSGLPNDRFFAVRPEGSVSTLKIQRTERGDSAVYLCASSSLGGGNSPLHFGNGTRLTVT.

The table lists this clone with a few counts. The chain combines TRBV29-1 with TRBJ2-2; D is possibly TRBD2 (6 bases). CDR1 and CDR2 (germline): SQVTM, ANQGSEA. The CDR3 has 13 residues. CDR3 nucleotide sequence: TGCACCCGCGGAGGGGTAAACACCGGGGAGCTGTTTTTT. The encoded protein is CTRGGVNTGELFF.

In DNA form, the CDR3 reads TGTGCCAGCAGCTTAGCGAGCACTAGCGGGAGTTATAAGTTATACGAGCAGTACTTC. Translating gives CASSLASTSGSYKLYEQYF. The chain couples TRBV7-2 to TRBJ2-7; 11 bases fit TRBD2. The CDR3 sequence is 19 residues long. Germline V lookup: CDR1 SGHTA, CDR2 FQGNSA. V was clipped by 0 bases and J by 4 bases; unmatched bases: 14.

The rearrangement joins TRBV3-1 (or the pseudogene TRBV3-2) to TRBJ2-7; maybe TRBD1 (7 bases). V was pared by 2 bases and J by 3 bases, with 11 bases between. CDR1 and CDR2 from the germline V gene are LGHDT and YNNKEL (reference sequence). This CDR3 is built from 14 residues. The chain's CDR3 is CASSQRQGGYEQYF. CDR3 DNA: TGTGCCAGCAGCCAAAGACAGGGAGGCTACGAGCAGTACTTC.

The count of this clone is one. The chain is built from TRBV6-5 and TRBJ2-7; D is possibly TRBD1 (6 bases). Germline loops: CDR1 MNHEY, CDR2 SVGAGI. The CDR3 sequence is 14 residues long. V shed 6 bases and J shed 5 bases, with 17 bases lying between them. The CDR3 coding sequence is TGTGCCAGCAGGGACACCAGGGGTTCCAACGAGCAGTACTTC. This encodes CASRDTRGSNEQYF.

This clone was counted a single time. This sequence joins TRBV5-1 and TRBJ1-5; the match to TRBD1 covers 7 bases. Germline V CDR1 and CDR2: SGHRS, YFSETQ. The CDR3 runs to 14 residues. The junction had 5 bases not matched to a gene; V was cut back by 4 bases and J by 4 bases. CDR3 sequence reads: CASSPGQKNQPQHF. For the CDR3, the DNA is TGCGCCAGCAGCCCGGGACAGAAAAATCAGCCCCAGCATTTT.

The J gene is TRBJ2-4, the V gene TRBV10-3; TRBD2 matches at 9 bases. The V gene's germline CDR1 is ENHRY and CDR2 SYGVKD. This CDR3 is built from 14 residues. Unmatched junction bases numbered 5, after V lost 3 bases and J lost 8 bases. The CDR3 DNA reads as TGTGCCATCAGTGATGGGACTAGCCGCGACATTCAGTACTTC. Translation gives CAISDGTSRDIQYF.

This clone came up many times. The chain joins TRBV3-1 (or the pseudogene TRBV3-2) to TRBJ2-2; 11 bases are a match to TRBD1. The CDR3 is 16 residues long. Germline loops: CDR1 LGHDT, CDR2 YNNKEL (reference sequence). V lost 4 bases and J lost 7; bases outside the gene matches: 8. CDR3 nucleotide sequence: TGTGCCAGCAGCCTTGGACAGGGGGCGAATGACGGGGAGCTGTTTTTT. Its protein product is CASSLGQGANDGELFF.

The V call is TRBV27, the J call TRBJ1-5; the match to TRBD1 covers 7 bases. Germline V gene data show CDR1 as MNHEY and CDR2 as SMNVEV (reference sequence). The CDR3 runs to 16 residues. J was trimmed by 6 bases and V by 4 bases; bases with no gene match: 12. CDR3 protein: CASSSYRGPGLQPQHF. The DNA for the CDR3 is TGTGCCAGCAGTTCCTACAGGGGCCCGGGACTTCAGCCCCAGCATTTT.

CDR3 nucleotides: TGTGCCAGCAGCCCCCGTGGAGCGGGGGCCGGAAATGAGCAGTTCTTC. Translated: CASSPRGAGAGNEQFF. V is TRBV7-8 and J is TRBJ2-1, with TRBD2 identical over 8 bases. Germline V gene sequence: CDR1 SGHVS, CDR2 FQNEAQ. This CDR3 contains 16 residues. Trimming cost V 5 bases and J 7 bases; bases outside gene matches: 13.

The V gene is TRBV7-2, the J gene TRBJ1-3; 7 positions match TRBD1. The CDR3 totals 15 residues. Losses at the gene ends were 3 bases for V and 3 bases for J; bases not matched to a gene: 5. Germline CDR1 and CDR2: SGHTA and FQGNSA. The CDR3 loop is CASSFGGGVGNTIYF. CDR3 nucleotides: TGTGCCAGCAGCTTCGGAGGGGGCGTTGGAAACACCATATATTTT.